The source of this TCR beta chain is a study of T cell responses to AZD1222 COVID-19 vaccine. Sequencing used immunoSEQ multiplex PCR; TCRdb keeps in-frame clones, though not all of them. The sample carries under 200,000 clones, 85% to 95% recorded once. From germline, CDR1 is MNHEY and CDR2 SVGEGT. The CDR3 loop spans 14 amino acids. The V gene lost 4 bases and the J gene lost 13 bases, with 17 bases spanning the gap. The rearrangement joins TRBV6-2 or TRBV6-3 to TRBJ1-6, with D unclear. Material: peripheral blood, obtained on day 0 of AZD1222 vaccination. This receptor was identified in an adult in good health. As DNA, the CDR3 is TGTGCCAGCAGTTTCGACCGTCTCAAATTCCCCCTCCACTTT. Translation gives CASSFDRLKFPLHF.